This is a list of T cell receptor beta chains from one sample in a study of T-cell reconstitution after alpha-beta-depleted transplantation in children. TCRdb reanalysed the PCR reads using MiXCR and keeps one entry per CDR3 protein. The sample carries some 840,000 distinct CDR3 sequences, roughly 15% recorded once. Source: PBMCs, mostly from graft donor cells, taken 360 days after TCRalphabeta/CD19-depleted stem cell transplant. The receptor set was obtained from a male patient younger than 18 who had a stem cell transplant for acute lymphoblastic leukemia, so the T cells may come from the graft donor. The CDR3 runs from the conserved cysteine through the conserved F or W. The D gene is left open where the match is weak. Some rows mark clone size as missing; the rest say once, few, many or name a class of expanded clone.

d_gene	abundance	v_gene	j_gene	CDR3aa	CDR3nt
TRBD2	few	TRBV29-1	TRBJ2-7	CSVVSRESSYEQYF	TGCAGCGTTGTTTCGCGGGAGTCATCCTACGAGCAGTACTTC
TRBD1	few	TRBV6-5	TRBJ1-4	CASSYRDSYNEKLFF	TGTGCCAGCAGTTACCGGGACAGCTACAATGAAAAACTGTTTTTT
.	few	TRBV4-1	TRBJ2-2	CASSHLGRTGELFF	TGCGCCAGCAGCCACCTAGGCCGGACCGGGGAGCTGTTTTTT
.	.	TRBV7-9	TRBJ2-1	CASSLLSGLLYNEQFF	TGTGCCAGCAGCTTACTGTCTGGACTACTCTACAATGAGCAGTTCTTC
.	.	TRBV4-2	TRBJ2-7	CASSQVAASYEQYF	TGTGCCAGCAGCCAAGTAGCGGCCTCCTACGAGCAGTACTTC
.	many	TRBV29-1	TRBJ2-7	CSVEGVRDYEQYF	TGCAGCGTTGAAGGTGTCAGGGACTACGAGCAGTACTTC
.	.	TRBV6-1	TRBJ2-6	CASSLRVLGDSGANVLTF	TGTGCCAGCAGCCTCAGGGTTCTGGGTGACTCTGGGGCCAACGTCCTGACTTTC
.	.	TRBV4-2	TRBJ2-5	CASSQDFRETQYF	TGTGCCAGCAGCCAAGATTTTCGAGAGACCCAGTACTTC
.	many	TRBV27	TRBJ2-3	CASSPAGWSGRGADTQYF	TGTGCCAGCAGTCCCGCCGGGTGGTCAGGGCGGGGTGCGGACACGCAGTATTTT
.	.	TRBV12-3/TRBV12-4	TRBJ2-7	CASSPSDLGEQYF	TGTGCCAGCAGTCCCTCAGACTTGGGGGAGCAGTACTTC
TRBD2	.	TRBV7-2	TRBJ2-7	CASSLLTSGVSYEQYF	TGTGCCAGCAGCCTATTGACTAGCGGCGTCTCCTACGAGCAGTACTTC
TRBD1	.	TRBV4-1	TRBJ2-1	CASSQTGASYNEQFF	TGCGCCAGCAGCCAGACAGGGGCCTCCTACAATGAGCAGTTCTTC
.	few	TRBV5-1	TRBJ2-7	CASSLGGAGDEQYF	TGCGCCAGCAGCCTAGGGGGGGCTGGAGACGAGCAGTACTTC
.	few	TRBV10-3	TRBJ2-1	CAISESAWEQFF	TGTGCCATCAGTGAGTCAGCGTGGGAGCAGTTCTTC
.	many	TRBV10-3	TRBJ1-5	CAIREDGHSNQPQHF	TGTGCCATCAGAGAAGACGGTCATAGCAATCAGCCCCAGCATTTT
.	.	TRBV12-3/TRBV12-4	TRBJ2-7	CASSTGTSFLISYEQYF	TGTGCCAGCAGTACCGGGACATCGTTTTTGATTAGCTACGAGCAGTACTTC
.	.	TRBV20-1	TRBJ2-7	CRLSQDGSYEQYF	TGCAGATTGTCGCAGGACGGGAGCTACGAGCAGTACTTC
TRBD1	.	TRBV2	TRBJ2-3	CASRGQSSTDTQYF	TGTGCCAGCAGGGGACAGTCTAGCACAGATACGCAGTATTTT